The clone carrying this TCR beta chain has a count of ten or more. What it binds is not known. This sample stems from a study of T cells in Graves' hyperthyroidism and ophthalmopathy. Overall study findings and caveats: Before onset, ophthalmopathy was predicted by the model a median approximately 6.6 months earlier.

Authors of the study amplified TCR beta CDR3 regions from RNA transcripts. The HTBI primer set drove a first-round RT-PCR of the TCR CDR3. From the multiplex PCR reads, TCRdb called clonotypes with MiXCR, one entry per CDR3 protein. Of 480,000 or so distinct CDR3 sequences in the sample, approximately 15% were seen once. The study left out patients who had uncontrolled infection, other autoimmune disease, pregnancy or lactation. The diagnostic basis comprised clinical symptoms, serum thyroxine and TRAb, thyroid ultrasound and orbital computed tomography. The ends lost 6 bases at V and 8 bases at J; junction bases unmatched: 7. CDR3 length: 15 residues. Germline lookup yields CDR1 MDHEN and CDR2 SYDVKM.

The source is a woman aged 18-30 years with Graves' hyperthyroidism. The chain is built from TRBV28 and TRBJ2-1, with TRBD2 matching over 13 bases. Sample: blood. The CDR3 here is CASRDGLAGVDEQFF. The CDR3 DNA follows: TGTGCCAGCAGGGACGGACTAGCGGGAGTAGATGAGCAGTTCTTC.